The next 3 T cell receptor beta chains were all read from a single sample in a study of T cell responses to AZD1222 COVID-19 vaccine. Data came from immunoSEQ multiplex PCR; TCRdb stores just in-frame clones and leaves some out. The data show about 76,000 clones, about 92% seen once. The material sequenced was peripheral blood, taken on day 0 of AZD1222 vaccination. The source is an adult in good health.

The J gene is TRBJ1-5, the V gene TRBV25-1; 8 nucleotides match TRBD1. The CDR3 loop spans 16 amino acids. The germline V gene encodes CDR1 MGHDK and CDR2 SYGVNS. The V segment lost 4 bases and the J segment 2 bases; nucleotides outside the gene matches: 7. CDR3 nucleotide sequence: TGTGCCAGCAGTGCGCACGCAGGGGGCGGCAATCAGCCCCAGCATTTT. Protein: CASSAHAGGGNQPQHF.

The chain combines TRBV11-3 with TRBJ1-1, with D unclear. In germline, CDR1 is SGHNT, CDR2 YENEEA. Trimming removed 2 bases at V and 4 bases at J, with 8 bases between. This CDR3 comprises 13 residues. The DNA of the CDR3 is TGTGCCAGCAGCTTATCTGGTCCCACTGAAGCTTTCTTT. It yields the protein CASSLSGPTEAFF.

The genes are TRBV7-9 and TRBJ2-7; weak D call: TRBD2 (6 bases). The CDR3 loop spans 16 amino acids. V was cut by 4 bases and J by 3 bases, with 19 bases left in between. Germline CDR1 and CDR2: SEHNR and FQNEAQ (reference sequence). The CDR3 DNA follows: TGTGCCAGCAGCTCCCCTGGGGCGGGAAACCTCTACGAGCAGTACTTC. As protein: CASSSPGAGNLYEQYF.